This T cell receptor (beta chain) was observed in a study of vaccination effects on CD4 cells after COVID-19 (dated by TCRdb to between 2021 and 2024). For context, the study as a whole: Two doses of either the BNT162b2 or the mRNA-1273 mRNA SARS-CoV-2 vaccine were administered to participants. In both COVID-19 convalescent patients and infection-naive vaccine recipients, the study compared SARS-CoV-2 spike-specific CD4+ TCR repertoires from before mRNA vaccination with those from after it. Altogether, some ten COVID-19 convalescent patients and a few SARS-CoV-2-naive healthy vaccine recipients made up the full study. The Oncomine TCR Beta short-read assay on an Illumina iSeq 100 was used to sequence cultures from other donors in the study. General findings and caveats noted by the study authors: Limitations of the study were the small number of convalescent patients and the absence of early post-infection timepoints. At late post-vaccination timepoints, both infection-induced and vaccine-induced clones showed marked clonal contraction, consistent with waning T cell responses. Among healthy vaccine recipients, nearly all vaccine-induced clones were SARS-CoV-2 mono-reactive, and only 1 of 255 was cross-reactive with common cold coronaviruses.

Libraries came from the immunoSEQ multiplex PCR assay. DNA from the cultured, isolated CD4+ T cells was subjected to TCR beta CDR3 sequencing. As for the authors' bioinformatics: Non-productive TCR sequences were removed and reads were trimmed to the CDR3 region, keeping CDR3s of at least 7 amino acids. Antigen-specific clonotypes were identified using the MANAFEST web app by comparison of expansion in peptide wells against reference cultures. Positive clones required FDR<0.05 expansion versus reference and all other wells, odds ratio above 5, and frequency above 0.1% in two replicate wells. Cross-reactive clonotypes were defined as significantly expanded in SARS-CoV-2 spike wells and in at least one common cold coronavirus spike condition. Using the stringdist R package, CDR3 similarity was measured by Levenshtein distance, and unrooted trees were constructed with ape in R 3.6.1. The table comes from immuneACCESS by way of TCRdb, which keeps in-frame sequences with V and J called. Part of the clones is missing from these tables; in studies checked, under half for an unresolved V gene and the rest for unknown reasons. That table is the source of V, J and clone size, and D and trimming were worked out from the DNA. This sample comprises about 20,000 clones, 65% to 85% of them detected only once. Around 9.1% of the sample comes from the top ten.

To identify antigen-specific CD4+ T cell clonotypes by their expansion, the ViraFEST assay first stimulated PBMC with viral peptide pools and then applied TCR sequencing. After around 11 days of culture, CD4+ T cells were isolated with the EasySep CD4+ T cell isolation kit. The absence of prior SARS-CoV-2 infection in healthy vaccine recipients was confirmed by negative nucleocapsid antibodies before and after vaccination. Each well held two million PBMC cultured in IMDM containing approximately 5% human AB serum, about 10 IU/ml IL-2 and gentamicin, along with roughly 10 ug/ml peptides. Half of the culture medium was replaced with fresh IL-2-containing medium on days 3 and 7. Unless noted otherwise, every peptide stimulation condition was cultured in triplicate wells. Using Ficoll-Paque Plus gradient centrifugation, PBMC were separated from whole blood and then either used fresh or cryopreserved at -140C. The spike proteins of SARS-CoV-2 and of the common cold coronaviruses HCoV-NL63, HCoV-OC43 and HCoV-229E were spanned by overlapping peptide pools. The QIAamp micro DNA kit was used to extract genomic DNA from the cultured CD4+ T cells.

In the case of this clone: Its specific antigen is unknown. No much larger clonotype is one base removed from it; base qualities were not supplied.

Sample: CD4+ T cells from PBMCs cultured with HCoV-NL63 spike peptides, taken before COVID-19 vaccination. What the cell subset or site label conveys for this sample: HCoV-NL63 spike overlapping peptide pool stimulation. The TCR was taken from a human donor who received a COVID-19 vaccine.

The CDR3 protein is CASSLAGRLAGELFF. At the DNA level, the sequence is TGCGCCAGCAGCTTGGCGGGTAGACTAGCCGGGGAGCTGTTTTTT. This sequence uses TRBV5-1 and TRBJ2-2, with TRBD2 as a weak D call on 6 bases. The CDR3, from cysteine to phenylalanine, totals 15 residues. Here the CDR3 DNA is all that survives: 45 bases in frame from base 1. Via the germline V gene, CDR1 is SGHRS and CDR2 YFSETQ. V was cut back by 0 bases and J by 6 bases, leaving a gap of 12 bases between them.